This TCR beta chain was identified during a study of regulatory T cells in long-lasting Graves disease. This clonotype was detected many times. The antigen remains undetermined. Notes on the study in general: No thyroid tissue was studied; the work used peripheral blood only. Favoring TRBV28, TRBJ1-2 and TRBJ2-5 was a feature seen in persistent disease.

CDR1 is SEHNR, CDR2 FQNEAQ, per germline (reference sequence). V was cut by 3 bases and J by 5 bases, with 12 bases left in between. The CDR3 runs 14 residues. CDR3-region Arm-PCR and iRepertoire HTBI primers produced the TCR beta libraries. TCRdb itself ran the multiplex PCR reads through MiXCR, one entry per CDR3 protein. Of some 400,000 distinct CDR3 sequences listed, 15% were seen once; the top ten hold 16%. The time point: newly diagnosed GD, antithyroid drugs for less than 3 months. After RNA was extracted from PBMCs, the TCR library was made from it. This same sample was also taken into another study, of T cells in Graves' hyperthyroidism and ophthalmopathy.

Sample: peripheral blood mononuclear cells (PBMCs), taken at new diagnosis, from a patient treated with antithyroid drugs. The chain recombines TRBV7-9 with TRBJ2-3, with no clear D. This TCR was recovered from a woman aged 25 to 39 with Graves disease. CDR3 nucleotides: TGTGCCAGCAGCTTCTCCGGAACCCAAGATACGCAGTATTTT. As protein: CASSFSGTQDTQYF.